These 2 T cell receptor beta chains originate from one sample sequenced in a study of T cell clonality in common variable immunodeficiency. Measured with immunoSEQ multiplex PCR; TCRdb has only the in-frame clones, and not every one. Observed in the sample are some 32,000 clones, none of them singletons. The sequencing sample was made of peripheral blood mononuclear cells. These receptors came from a person aged 18-70 years in good health.

There are many counts of this clone. The read terminates 3 residues ahead of where the CDR3 ends, so the germline J gene completes it. The genes are TRBV19 and TRBJ1-2; D remains ambiguous. Trimming took off 4 bases at V and 4 bases at J, with 19 bases between the two ends. CDR1 LNHDA and CDR2 SQIVND come from the germline V gene (reference sequence). This CDR3 is built from 16 residues. The CDR3 loop reads CASSKNPQTTRYGYTF. The covered CDR3 bases are TGTGCCAGTAGTAAAAACCCACAGACAACCCGCTATGGC. Full variable domain (rest looked up from reference TRBV19 and TRBJ1-2): DGGITQSPKYLFRKEGQNVTLSCEQNLNHDAMYWYRQDPGQGLRLIYYSQIVNDFQKGDIAEGYSVSREKKESFPLTVTSAQKNPTAFYLCASSKNPQTTRYGYTFGSGTRLTVV.

This clone was observed many times. The read ends 3 residues before the CDR3 terminus; that terminus is restored from the germline J gene. The chain combines TRBV4-2 with TRBJ2-7; no reliable D call. This CDR3 contains 14 residues. Germline V CDR1 and CDR2: LGHNA, YNFKEQ. V gave up 0 bases and J gave up 4 bases, with 10 bases separating them. CDR3 DNA (partial): TGTGCCAGCAGCCAAGATCGGGTCGGGTACGAG. It is translated as CASSQDRVGYE. In full, the CDR3 is CASSQDRVGYEQYF.